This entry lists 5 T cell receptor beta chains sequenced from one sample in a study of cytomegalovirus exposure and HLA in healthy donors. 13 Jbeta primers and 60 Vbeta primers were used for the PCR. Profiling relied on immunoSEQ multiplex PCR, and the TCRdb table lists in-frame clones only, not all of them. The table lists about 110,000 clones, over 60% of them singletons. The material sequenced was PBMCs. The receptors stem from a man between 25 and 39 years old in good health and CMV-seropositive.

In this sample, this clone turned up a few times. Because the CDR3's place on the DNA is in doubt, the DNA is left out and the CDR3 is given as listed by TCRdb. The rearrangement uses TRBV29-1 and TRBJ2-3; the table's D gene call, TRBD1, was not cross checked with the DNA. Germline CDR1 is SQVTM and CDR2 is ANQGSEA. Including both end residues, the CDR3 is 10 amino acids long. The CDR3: CSVGPGSGYF.

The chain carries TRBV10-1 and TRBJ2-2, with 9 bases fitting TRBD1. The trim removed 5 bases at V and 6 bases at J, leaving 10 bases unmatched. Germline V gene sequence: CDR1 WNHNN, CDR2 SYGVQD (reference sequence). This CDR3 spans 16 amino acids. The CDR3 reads CASSPAGTGKPGELFF. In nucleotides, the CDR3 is TGCGCCAGCAGTCCTGCCGGGACAGGGAAGCCCGGGGAGCTGTTTTTT.

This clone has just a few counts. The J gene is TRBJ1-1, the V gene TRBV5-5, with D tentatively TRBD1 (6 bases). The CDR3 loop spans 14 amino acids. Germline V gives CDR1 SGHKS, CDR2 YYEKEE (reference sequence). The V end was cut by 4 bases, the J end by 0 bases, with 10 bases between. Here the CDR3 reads CASSKGQLNTEAFF. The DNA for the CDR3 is TGTGCCAGCAGCAAAGGACAGTTGAACACTGAAGCTTTCTTT. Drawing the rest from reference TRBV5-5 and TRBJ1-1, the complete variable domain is DAGVTQSPTHLIKTRGQQVTLRCSPISGHKSVSWYQQVLGQGPQFIFQYYEKEERGRGNFPDRFSARQFPNYSSELNVNALLLGDSALYLCASSKGQLNTEAFFGQGTRLTVV.

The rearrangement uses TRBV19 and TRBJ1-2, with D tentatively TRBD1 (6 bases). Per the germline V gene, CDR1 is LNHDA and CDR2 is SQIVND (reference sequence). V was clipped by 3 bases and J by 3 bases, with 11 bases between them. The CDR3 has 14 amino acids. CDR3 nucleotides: TGTGCCAGTAGTATCCAGGACAGCTACTATGGCTACACCTTC. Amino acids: CASSIQDSYYGYTF.

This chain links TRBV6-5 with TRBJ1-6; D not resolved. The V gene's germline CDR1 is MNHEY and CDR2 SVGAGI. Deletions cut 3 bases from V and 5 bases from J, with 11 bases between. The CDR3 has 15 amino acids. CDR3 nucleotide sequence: TGTGCCAGCAGTTATGGGAGGGCCAATAATTCACCCCTCCACTTT. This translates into CASSYGRANNSPLHF.